This is a list of T cell receptor beta chains from one sample in a study of T cells after yellow fever vaccination. TCRdb independently ran MiXCR on the 5' RACE reads; one entry per CDR3 protein. The top ten hold 15% to 20% of the sample, which has a few hundred thousand distinct CDR3 sequences, 7% to 9% seen once. The sample was PBMCs, taken about 41 days after the first yellow fever vaccination. These receptors were taken from a man aged 18 to 30 who received the YFV17D yellow fever vaccine. CDR3s include the opening cysteine and the closing phenylalanine or tryptophan. D genes are given only for firm matches. Size is stated for part of the rows, as once, few or many counts, or as a class when the clone is expanded.

CDR3aa	CDR3nt	v_gene	abundance	j_gene	d_gene
CASREYRGGTEAFF	TGTGCCAGCAGAGAATACAGGGGGGGAACTGAAGCTTTCTTT	TRBV12-3/TRBV12-4	.	TRBJ1-1	TRBD1
CASSQVEGSSTDTQYF	TGTGCCAGCAGCCAAGTTGAGGGGTCTAGCACAGATACGCAGTATTTT	TRBV4-2	few	TRBJ2-3	.
CASSYAETQYF	TGTGCCAGCAGTTACGCGGAGACGCAGTATTTT	TRBV6-5	.	TRBJ2-3	.
CASSLAGDRGNTIYF	TGCGCCAGCAGCTTGGCCGGGGACCGTGGAAACACCATATATTTT	TRBV5-1	.	TRBJ1-3	.
CASSYGPGWGRGNTEAFF	TGCGCCAGCAGCTACGGCCCGGGATGGGGCCGGGGGAACACTGAAGCTTTCTTT	TRBV5-1	few	TRBJ1-1	.
CASSPDNYGYTF	TGTGCCAGCAGCCCGGACAACTATGGCTACACCTTC	TRBV14	many	TRBJ1-2	.
CASSSTGRVAGANVLTF	TGTGCCAGCAGCTCGACAGGGAGGGTCGCTGGGGCCAACGTCCTGACTTTC	TRBV7-9	.	TRBJ2-6	.
CSVEDKGAGETQYF	TGCAGCGTTGAAGATAAGGGGGCCGGGGAGACCCAGTACTTC	TRBV29-1	.	TRBJ2-5	TRBD1
CASSLVKEGELFF	TGTGCCAGCAGCTTGGTTAAGGAGGGGGAGCTGTTTTTT	TRBV5-5	.	TRBJ2-2	.
CASSHDTGSAGGTQYF	TGCGCCAGCAGCCATGATACAGGGTCGGCGGGCGGGACCCAGTACTTC	TRBV4-3	.	TRBJ2-5	.
CASSLGHLDEQYF	TGCGCCAGCAGCCTGGGACACCTGGACGAGCAGTACTTC	TRBV5-1	many	TRBJ2-7	.
CASSLDWFLGKLFF	TGCGCCAGCAGCTTGGATTGGTTTTTAGGAAAACTGTTTTTT	TRBV5-1	.	TRBJ1-4	.
CASSIQAGLSSYEQYF	TGTGCCAGTAGTATACAAGCGGGATTAAGCTCCTACGAGCAGTACTTC	TRBV19	.	TRBJ2-7	TRBD2
CASSLDLPNTEAFF	TGTGCCAGCAGCTTGGATTTACCCAACACTGAAGCTTTCTTT	TRBV5-5	.	TRBJ1-1	.
CASSPRTGKGYSPLHF	TGTGCCAGCTCACCGCGGACAGGGAAGGGGTATTCACCCCTCCACTTT	TRBV18	.	TRBJ1-6	TRBD1
CSVEVDPYNEQFF	TGCAGCGTTGAAGTGGATCCCTACAATGAGCAGTTCTTC	TRBV29-1	many	TRBJ2-1	.
CASSPFLSSYNEQFF	TGCGCCAGCAGCCCCTTCCTAAGCTCCTACAATGAGCAGTTCTTC	TRBV4-3	few	TRBJ2-1	.
CASSSFATGDTEAFF	TGTGCCAGCAGCTCATTTGCTACAGGGGACACTGAAGCTTTCTTT	TRBV7-9	many	TRBJ1-1	TRBD1
CSGGPWMNTEAFF	TGCAGCGGGGGCCCGTGGATGAACACTGAAGCTTTCTTT	TRBV29-1	.	TRBJ1-1	.
CATAPSGAVGTQYF	TGCGCCACCGCCCCATCAGGGGCGGTTGGGACCCAGTACTTC	TRBV5-1	few	TRBJ2-5	.
CASSRGGLAGGPRETQYF	TGTGCCAGCAGTCGTGGGGGACTAGCGGGGGGCCCCAGGGAGACCCAGTACTTC	TRBV27	many	TRBJ2-5	TRBD2
CASSEAGGLAGELFF	TGTGCCAGCAGTGAAGCGGGGGGGCTGGCCGGGGAGCTGTTTTTT	TRBV25-1	many	TRBJ2-2	TRBD2
CASSSQEANYGYTF	TGTGCCAGCAGCTCACAGGAGGCTAACTATGGCTACACCTTC	TRBV7-2	.	TRBJ1-2	.
CSASGLAGRTGELFF	TGCAGTGCTAGTGGCCTAGCGGGGCGGACCGGGGAGCTGTTTTTT	TRBV20-1	few	TRBJ2-2	TRBD2